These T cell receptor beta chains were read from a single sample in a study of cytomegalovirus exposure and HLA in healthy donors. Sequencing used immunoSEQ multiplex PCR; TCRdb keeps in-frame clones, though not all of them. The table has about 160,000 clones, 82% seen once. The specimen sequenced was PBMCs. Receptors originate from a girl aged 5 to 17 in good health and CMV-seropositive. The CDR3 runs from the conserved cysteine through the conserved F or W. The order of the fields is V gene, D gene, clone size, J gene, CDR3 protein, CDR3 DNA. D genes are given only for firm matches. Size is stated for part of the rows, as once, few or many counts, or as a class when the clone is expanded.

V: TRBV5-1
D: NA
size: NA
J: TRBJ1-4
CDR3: CASSLGGRTFNEKLFF
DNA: TGCGCCAGCAGCTTGGGAGGGCGGACTTTTAATGAAAAACTGTTTTTT

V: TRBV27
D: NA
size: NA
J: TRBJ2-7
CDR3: CASSLSLRGIYEQYF
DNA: TGTGCCAGCAGTCTCTCGCTTAGGGGAATCTACGAGCAGTACTTC

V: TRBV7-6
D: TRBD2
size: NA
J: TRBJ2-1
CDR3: CASSPSGTSTNEQFF
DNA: TGTGCCAGCAGTCCTTCCGGGACTAGCACCAATGAGCAGTTCTTC

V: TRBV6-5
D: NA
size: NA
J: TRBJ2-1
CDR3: CASTYLASPSYNEQFF
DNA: TGTGCCAGCACTTACCTAGCGTCCCCATCCTACAATGAGCAGTTCTTC

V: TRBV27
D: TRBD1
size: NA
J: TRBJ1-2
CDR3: CASSLRAWAGGYYGYTF
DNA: TGTGCCAGCAGTTTACGAGCCTGGGCAGGGGGATACTATGGCTACACCTTC

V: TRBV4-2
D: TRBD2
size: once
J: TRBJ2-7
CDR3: CASSWTLAADSYEQYF
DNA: TGTGCCAGCAGCTGGACGCTAGCGGCCGACTCCTACGAGCAGTACTTC

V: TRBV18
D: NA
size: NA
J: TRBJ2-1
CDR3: CASSPEWLAYNEQFF
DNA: TGTGCCAGCTCACCAGAATGGCTAGCCTACAATGAGCAGTTCTTC

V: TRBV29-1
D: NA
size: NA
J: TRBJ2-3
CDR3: CSVEDRTHTDTQYF
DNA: TGCAGCGTTGAAGACAGGACTCACACAGATACGCAGTATTTT

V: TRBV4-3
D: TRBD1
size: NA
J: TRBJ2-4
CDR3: CASSHAGTDKNIQYF
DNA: TGCGCCAGCAGCCACGCCGGGACAGACAAAAACATTCAGTACTTC

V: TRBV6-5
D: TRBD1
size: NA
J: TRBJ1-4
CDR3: CASSPRGVNEKLFF
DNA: TGTGCCAGCAGTCCCAGGGGGGTGAATGAAAAACTGTTTTTT

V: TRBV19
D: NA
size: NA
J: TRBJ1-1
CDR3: CASRRRGTEAFF
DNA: TGTGCCAGTAGGAGGAGAGGCACTGAAGCTTTCTTT

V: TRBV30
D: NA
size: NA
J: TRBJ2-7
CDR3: CAWTQTGYYEQYF
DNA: TGTGCCTGGACTCAAACAGGGTACTACGAGCAGTACTTC

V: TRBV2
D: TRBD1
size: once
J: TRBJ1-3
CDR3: CASARQGLGNTIYF
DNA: TGTGCCAGCGCCCGACAGGGTTTGGGAAACACCATATATTTT

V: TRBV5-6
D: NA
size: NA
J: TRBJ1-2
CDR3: CASSQGTNYGYTF
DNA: TGTGCCAGCAGCCAGGGAACCAACTATGGCTACACCTTC